These 23 T cell receptor beta chains came from one sample sequenced in a study of blood T cells in healthy people across ages (dated by TCRdb to between 2015 and 2017). Library generation was performed with 5' RACE. Reads for this sample came from an Illumina HiSeq 2500. A second PCR of roughly 6 to 12 cycles was run with a J-beta primer mix and a sample-barcoded 5' primer. TCRdb redid the processing of the public reads, applying fastp at Q25 and MiXCR, and retained in-frame beta chains. Records with the same CDR3 protein are collapsed into one entry carrying the most frequent genes and DNA. This sample is represented by about 1.8 million distinct CDR3 sequences; just under 50% of them were singletons. The top ten clonotypes cover about 2.1% of the sample. Sequencing was carried out using blood. The source of these receptors is a woman between 35 and 50 years old in good health.

The rearrangement uses TRBV11-1 and TRBJ2-5; D gene ambiguous. The V and J ends lost 1 base and 2 bases respectively, with 8 bases between them. This CDR3 has 14 amino acids. In germline, CDR1 is SGHAT, CDR2 FQDESV (reference sequence). The CDR3: CASSLEAYQETQYF. The CDR3 DNA reads as TGTGCCAGCAGCTTAGAGGCTTATCAAGAGACCCAGTACTTC.

This clonotype appeared a few times. CDR3 amino acids: CASSHGLLTTATNEKLFF. The DNA for the CDR3 is TGTGCCAGCAGCCATGGCCTCCTTACGACAGCAACTAATGAAAAACTGTTTTTT. V is TRBV4-2 and J is TRBJ1-4; D is perhaps TRBD1 (5 bases). Germline V gene lookup returns CDR1 LGHNA and CDR2 YNFKEQ. Trimming took off 3 bases at V and 0 bases at J, with 17 bases between the two ends. The length of the CDR3 is 18 residues.

This chain uses TRBV20-1 with TRBJ1-1, with 9 bases aligning to TRBD1. The germline V gene has CDR1 DFQATT and CDR2 SNEGSKA (reference sequence). The CDR3 loop spans 12 amino acids. The DNA for the CDR3 is TGCAGAACGGGACAGGGAGACACTGAAGCTTTCTTT. This sequence encodes CRTGQGDTEAFF.

This clonotype has more than one count but fewer than ten. The rearrangement uses TRBV14 and TRBJ1-2; no definite D call. The germline CDR1 and CDR2 sequences are SGHDN and FVKESK. The CDR3 covers 15 residues. V lost 1 base, J lost 0 bases, and 9 bases lay in between. The CDR3 DNA is TGTGCCAGCAGCCAAGCAGGAGCCTCTAACTATGGCTACACCTTC. This gives the protein CASSQAGASNYGYTF.

This chain joins TRBV6-5 and TRBJ2-6; tentatively, D is TRBD1 (6 bases). Trimming removed 0 bases from V and 3 bases from J, with 15 bases in between. CDR3 length: 18 residues. Germline values: CDR1 MNHEY, CDR2 SVGAGI. CDR3 region: CASSYSDSPQGGANVLTF. The CDR3 nucleotides read TGTGCCAGCAGTTACTCGGACAGCCCCCAGGGTGGGGCCAACGTCCTGACTTTC.

V is TRBV5-1 and J is TRBJ1-2; perhaps TRBD1 as D (5 bases). Germline-derived CDR1 and CDR2 are SGHRS and YFSETQ. The CDR3 totals 16 residues. The V gene lost 0 bases and the J gene lost 4 bases, with 16 bases spanning the gap. The DNA for the CDR3 is TGCGCCAGCAGCTTGGCCCCCCGGGGGGGGTCCTATGGCTACACCTTC. It encodes CASSLAPRGGSYGYTF.

This clonotype was seen only once. V usage is TRBV12-3 or TRBV12-4 and J usage is TRBJ2-7; D tentatively reads TRBD1 or TRBD2 (7 bases each). This CDR3 is built from 17 residues. Trimming cost V 3 bases and J 3 bases, with 21 bases left between them. The CDR3 DNA sequence: TGTGCCAGCAGTTTTGGGGCCCGGCAGGGGGGGAACTACGAGCAGTACTTC. This sequence encodes CASSFGARQGGNYEQYF.

The gene calls are TRBV4-1 and TRBJ1-2; 9 nucleotides match TRBD1. This CDR3 is 15 amino acids long. From germline, CDR1 is MGHRA and CDR2 YSYEKL. V lost 3 bases and J lost 5; bases outside the gene matches: 7. The CDR3 spells CASSQVRDRDYGYTF. The CDR3 DNA reads as TGCGCCAGCAGCCAGGTCCGGGACAGGGATTATGGCTACACCTTC.

A few counts support this clonotype. The V and J genes are TRBV5-1 and TRBJ1-6, with TRBD1 as a possible D gene (5 bases). The ends were cut back, 0 bases at V and 7 bases at J, with 14 bases in the middle. The CDR3 has 16 amino acids. Germline values: CDR1 SGHRS, CDR2 YFSETQ. CDR3 sequence reads: CASSLGAGSRNSPLHF. The CDR3 DNA follows: TGCGCCAGCAGCTTGGGTGCAGGGTCGAGGAATTCACCCCTCCACTTT.

In its sample, this clonotype was seen a few times. The chain has TRBV7-2 and TRBJ2-4; D tentatively fits TRBD1 or TRBD2 (5 bases each). The J call may be wrong; the DNA end is better matched by TRBJ2-7. The CDR3 contains 13 residues. The germline CDR1 and CDR2 sequences are SGHTA and FQGNSA. The CDR3 loop is CASSFEGSYEQYF. The CDR3 DNA sequence: TGTGCCAGCAGCTTCGAGGGGTCATACGAGCAGTACTTC.

This clonotype has a handful of counts. The genes are TRBV12-3 or TRBV12-4 and TRBJ1-2; TRBD1 matches 7 bases. This CDR3 spans 13 amino acids. The V gene end was trimmed by 5 bases and the J gene end by 4 bases; junction bases not matched to a gene: 4. CDR3 sequence reads: CASSPRGAYGYTF. DNA of the CDR3: TGTGCCAGCAGTCCCAGGGGGGCCTATGGCTACACCTTC.

This chain uses TRBV13 with TRBJ1-2; D ambiguous. The CDR3 extends over 15 amino acids. Germline V gene data show CDR1 as PRHDT and CDR2 as FYEKMQ (reference sequence). The ends were cut back, 0 bases at V and 4 bases at J, with 12 bases in the middle. The CDR3 reads CASSLGSPAGYGYTF. CDR3 bases: TGTGCCAGCAGCTTAGGCAGCCCTGCCGGCTATGGCTACACCTTC.

This clonotype showed up just a few times. V usage is TRBV6-5 and J usage is TRBJ2-5, with 7 bases that match TRBD1. The CDR3 covers 13 residues. CDR1 is MNHEY, CDR2 SVGAGI, per germline. The V and J ends lost 5 bases and 5 bases, in that order; junction bases with no gene match: 5. CDR3 DNA sequence: TGTGCCAGCAGTCATGGACAGGACGAGACCCAGTACTTC. As protein: CASSHGQDETQYF.

This clonotype was seen many times. The CDR3 sequence: CASSFLAGSYNEQFF. The CDR3 nucleotides read TGTGCCAGCAGTTTCTTAGCGGGCTCCTACAATGAGCAGTTCTTC. The chain is built from TRBV28 and TRBJ2-1; 7 nucleotides agree with TRBD2. The CDR3 contains 15 residues. The germline gives CDR1 MDHEN, CDR2 SYDVKM. Trimming removed 3 bases from V and 0 bases from J; junction bases left unmatched: 2.

This clonotype was picked up a small number of times. The V gene is TRBV4-2, the J gene TRBJ2-3; TRBD2 aligns across 9 bases. CDR3 length: 15 amino acids. Trimming removed 3 bases from V and 3 bases from J; junction bases left unmatched: 4. The germline V gene encodes CDR1 LGHNA and CDR2 YNFKEQ. The CDR3 DNA reads as TGTGCCAGCAGCCATCTAGCGGGGACTACAGATACGCAGTATTTT. It yields the protein CASSHLAGTTDTQYF.

The CDR3 loop reads CSAREGVNQPQHF. CDR3 DNA: TGCAGTGCTCGGGAAGGGGTCAATCAGCCCCAGCATTTT. V and J are TRBV20-1 and TRBJ1-5; TRBD1 might be the D (5 bases). There are 13 residues in the CDR3. Germline lookup yields CDR1 DFQATT and CDR2 SNEGSKA (reference sequence). Trimming took off 5 bases at V and 3 bases at J, with 11 bases between the two ends.

This clonotype is a singleton in its sample. A read error may produce the germline difference seen at one junction end. The chain links TRBV20-1 to TRBJ2-1, with a weak D call TRBD2 (6 bases). The CDR3 totals 13 residues. Germline CDR1 is DFQATT and CDR2 is SNEGSKA (reference sequence). The DNA for the CDR3 is TGCAGTGCGAGAGCCGGGACTGCCTATGGGCAGTTCTTC. Translated: CSARAGTAYGQFF.

This clonotype was counted a few times. The chain carries TRBV20-1 and TRBJ2-1, with 13 bases lining up with TRBD2. The germline CDR1 and CDR2 sequences are DFQATT and SNEGSKA (reference sequence). V trimming: 4 bases; J trimming: 3 bases; junction bases outside the gene matches: 6. The CDR3 has 16 amino acids. CDR3 nucleotide sequence: TGCAGTGCTACCCCTTGGACTAGCGGGGGCTACAATGAGCAGTTCTTC. The encoded protein is CSATPWTSGGYNEQFF.

This clonotype was counted at least ten times. The chain has TRBV11-2 and TRBJ2-3; D not resolved. Germline CDR1 and CDR2: SGHAT and FQNNGV. V was cut by 0 bases and J by 3 bases, with 13 bases left in between. The CDR3 totals 16 residues. In DNA form, the CDR3 reads TGTGCCAGCAGCTTAGATTTAGGTTTTTCAACAGATACGCAGTATTTT. This gives the protein CASSLDLGFSTDTQYF.

This clonotype has only a few counts. The chain couples TRBV20-1 to TRBJ2-5; TRBD2 is a possible D gene (6 bases). The germline V gene encodes CDR1 DFQATT and CDR2 SNEGSKA (reference sequence). V was pared by 0 bases and J by 5 bases, with 13 bases between. CDR3 length: 14 amino acids. The chain's CDR3 is CSARDLRLGETQYF. The CDR3 coding sequence is TGCAGTGCTAGAGATCTGAGACTAGGGGAGACCCAGTACTTC.

This clonotype has a handful of counts. The chain combines TRBV12-3 or TRBV12-4 with TRBJ2-1; 7 bases line up with TRBD1. This CDR3 is 15 amino acids long. Trimming took 5 bases from V and 8 from J; bases not matched to a gene: 12. The CDR3 nucleotides read TGTGCCAGCAGTACCCGACAGGGCAGTCAGGATGAGCAGTTCTTC. It encodes CASSTRQGSQDEQFF.

This clonotype occurred a few times. The chain uses TRBV29-1 and TRBJ1-1, with D possibly matching TRBD1 (5 bases). Germline loops: CDR1 SQVTM, CDR2 ANQGSEA. The CDR3 length is 15 residues. V dropped 3 bases and J dropped 0 bases, with 14 bases sitting between them. DNA for the CDR3: TGCAGCGTTGAGATGGAAGGGGTGGTGAACACTGAAGCTTTCTTT. As protein: CSVEMEGVVNTEAFF. The full variable domain, completed using reference TRBV29-1 and TRBJ1-1, is SAVISQKPSRDICQRGTSLTIQCQVDSQVTMMFWYRQQPGQSLTLIATANQGSEATYESGFVIDKFPISRPNLTFSTLTVSNMSPEDSSIYLCSVEMEGVVNTEAFFGQGTRLTVV.

This clonotype was seen many times. At one boundary the junction diverges from the germline segment, which might be a read error. V gene TRBV5-1 combines with J gene TRBJ1-2; TRBD1 might be the D (6 bases). Germline V gives CDR1 SGHRS, CDR2 YFSETQ. The CDR3 is 14 residues long. CDR3 loop: CASSLDSSNYGYTF. CDR3 nucleotide sequence: TGTGCCAGCAGCCTGGACAGTAGTAACTATGGCTACACCTTC.